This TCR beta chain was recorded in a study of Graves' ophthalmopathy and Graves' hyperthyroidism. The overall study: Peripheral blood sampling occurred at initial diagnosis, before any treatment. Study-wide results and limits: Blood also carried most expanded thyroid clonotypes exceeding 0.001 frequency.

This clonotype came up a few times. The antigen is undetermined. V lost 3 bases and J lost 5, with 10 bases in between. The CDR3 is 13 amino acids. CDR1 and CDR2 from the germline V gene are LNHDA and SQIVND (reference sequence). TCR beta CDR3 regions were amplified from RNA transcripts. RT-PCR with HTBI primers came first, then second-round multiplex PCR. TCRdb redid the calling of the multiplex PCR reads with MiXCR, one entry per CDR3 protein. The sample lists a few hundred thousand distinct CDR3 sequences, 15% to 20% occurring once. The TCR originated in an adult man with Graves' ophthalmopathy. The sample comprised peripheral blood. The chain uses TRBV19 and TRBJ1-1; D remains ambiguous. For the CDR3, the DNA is TGTGCCAGTAGTATCAAACACTGGACTGAAGCTTTCTTT. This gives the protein CASSIKHWTEAFF.